This TCR beta chain is from a study of cytomegalovirus exposure and HLA in healthy donors. The PCR made use of 60 Vbeta and 13 Jbeta primers. Data came from immunoSEQ multiplex PCR; TCRdb stores just in-frame clones and leaves some out. Of 150,000 to 200,000 clones listed, approximately 70% were seen once; the top ten hold about 1.7%. Study findings and constraints: Analysis performed later found over 15,000 TCR beta sequences associated with HLA alleles at 0.05 false discovery rate.

On this clone itself: Its matching antigen is unknown.

The sample comprised PBMCs. The clonotype comes from a woman in her 30s in good health and CMV-seronegative.

The CDR3 nucleotides read TGTGCCAGTACCGGGACTAGGAGATGGAAGCAGTTCTTC. Amino acids: CASTGTRRWKQFF. The chain recombines TRBV28 with TRBJ2-1, with 8 bases that match TRBD2. CDR3 length equals 13 residues. Per germline, CDR1 MDHEN and CDR2 SYDVKM. Trimming at V came to 9 bases and at J to 11 bases, leaving 12 bases not matched to a gene. Together with reference TRBV28 and TRBJ2-1, the CDR3 gives the full variable domain: DVKVTQSSRYLVKRTGEKVFLECVQDMDHENMFWYRQDPGLGLRLIYFSYDVKMKEKGDIPEGYSVSREKKERFSLILESASTNQTSMYLCASTGTRRWKQFFGPGTRLTVL.